Listed below are T cell receptor beta chains from one sample, sequenced in a study of T-cell reconstitution after alpha-beta-depleted transplantation in children. A single record per CDR3 protein comes from TCRdb applying MiXCR to the PCR reads. The sample consists of about 340,000 distinct CDR3 sequences, 9% to 12% of them appearing once. The sample here was PBMCs from the stem cell graft donor, taken from the stem cell graft. The origin of the receptors is a human donor who donated a stem cell graft to a child with acute lymphoblastic leukemia. Each CDR3 is given with its conserved first and last residue. The D gene is left open where the match is weak. The size of a clone is reported for some rows only, either as once, few or many, or as a class for expanded clones.

TRBV15	TRBJ2-6	.	16	many	TGTGCCACCAGCAGCCCCTACCTCTCTGGGGCCAACGTCCTGACTTTC	CATSSPYLSGANVLTF
TRBV7-8	TRBJ1-6	TRBD1	14	.	TGTGCCAGCAGCTTAGCGGGACAGCCCTCACCCCTCCACTTT	CASSLAGQPSPLHF
TRBV5-1	TRBJ2-5	TRBD2	15	few	TGCGCCAGCAGCTTGGCGGAGACTAGCCGAGAGACCCAGTACTTC	CASSLAETSRETQYF
TRBV27	TRBJ1-2	TRBD1	14	few	TGTGCCAGCAGCTGGACAGGGAAGGACTATGGCTACACCTTC	CASSWTGKDYGYTF
TRBV5-6	TRBJ2-3	.	13	few	TGTGCCAGCAGTCCCTGGTGGTCAGATACGCAGTATTTT	CASSPWWSDTQYF
TRBV18	TRBJ1-4	.	14	.	TGTGCCAGCTCACCATGGCAGACTAATGAAAAACTGTTTTTT	CASSPWQTNEKLFF
TRBV5-1	TRBJ2-1	TRBD2	15	.	TGCGCCAGCAGAGACCTAGCGGGAGCCCACAATGAGCAGTTCTTC	CASRDLAGAHNEQFF
TRBV7-9	TRBJ2-7	.	14	.	TGTGCCAGCAGCTTACTAGGACAGAACTACGAGCAGTACTTC	CASSLLGQNYEQYF
TRBV5-4	TRBJ2-2	TRBD1	16	.	TGTGCCAGCAGCTGGGCGGGACAGGCGCGGCCCGCGGAGCTGTTTTTT	CASSWAGQARPAELFF
TRBV9	TRBJ2-1	.	10	.	TGTGCCAGCGGGTCGGATGAGCAGTTCTTC	CASGSDEQFF
TRBV2	TRBJ2-7	.	14	few	TGTGCCAGCAGGGGGAACAGGGCGCGCCGCGAGCAGTACTTC	CASRGNRARREQYF
TRBV10-3	TRBJ2-1	TRBD2	15	.	TGTGCCATCAGTCTTGTAGCGGGAGAAATTAATGAGCAGTTCTTC	CAISLVAGEINEQFF
TRBV7-9	TRBJ2-3	.	12	few	TGTGCCAGCAGCTTAGAGGCGAATACGCAGTATTTT	CASSLEANTQYF
TRBV29-1	TRBJ1-1	.	14	.	TGCAGCGTTGAGCGTACAGGATCATGGGCAGGAGCTTTCTTT	CSVERTGSWAGAFF
TRBV4-1	TRBJ1-1	.	12	many	TGCGCCAGCAGACAGATGAACACTGAAGCTTTCTTT	CASRQMNTEAFF
TRBV29-1	TRBJ2-3	TRBD1	15	many	TGCAGCGTTTTGACAGGGGGGTTTAGCACAGATACGCAGTATTTT	CSVLTGGFSTDTQYF
TRBV27	TRBJ2-5	.	15	many	TGTGCCAGCAGTTTTCAACAGGGAGGAGTAGAGACCCAGTACTTC	CASSFQQGGVETQYF
TRBV7-9	TRBJ2-5	.	15	.	TGTGCCAGCAGCTTAGCGAGTGGCAGCCAAGAGACCCAGTACTTC	CASSLASGSQETQYF
TRBV20-1	TRBJ1-1	TRBD1	15	few	TGCAGTGCGGATCGACAGGGTCCCATGAACACTGAAGCTTTCTTT	CSADRQGPMNTEAFF
TRBV7-9	TRBJ2-1	.	16	.	TGTGCCAGCAGCTCCTGGGGGAAGGTGGCCTACAATGAGCAGTTCTTC	CASSSWGKVAYNEQFF
TRBV20-1	TRBJ2-7	.	12	many	TGCAGTGCTAGGTCGCAGGGCTACGAGCAGTACTTC	CSARSQGYEQYF
TRBV27	TRBJ1-4	TRBD1	14	many	TGTGCCAGCAGTTTCCGGGACAGGGATGAAAAACTGTTTTTT	CASSFRDRDEKLFF
TRBV4-3	TRBJ1-1	.	13	.	TGCGCCAGCAGCCAAGAGATGAACACTGAAGCTTTCTTT	CASSQEMNTEAFF
TRBV9	TRBJ2-3	.	15	.	TGTGCCAGCAGCCCCTACAGTGCTAGCACAGATACGCAGTATTTT	CASSPYSASTDTQYF
TRBV27	TRBJ2-7	TRBD2	15	.	TGTGCCAGCAGTAGAGCGGGAAGGGGCTCGGAGAAGCAGTACTTC	CASSRAGRGSEKQYF
TRBV6-1	TRBJ2-7	.	15	few	TGTGCCAGCAGTCCCACCCGAAGCCCTACACACGAGCAGTACTTC	CASSPTRSPTHEQYF
TRBV4-1	TRBJ1-1	.	13	few	TGCGCCAGCAGCCAAGACTGGCACACTGAAGCTTTCTTT	CASSQDWHTEAFF
TRBV28	TRBJ2-1	TRBD2	19	many	TGTGCCAGCAGTCCCCTTAGGGCTAGCGGGAGTAGCCAAGACAATGAGCAGTTCTTC	CASSPLRASGSSQDNEQFF
TRBV13	TRBJ1-1	.	15	.	TGTGCCAGCGGCAGCAGGGTTACAGGGAACACTGAAGCTTTCTTT	CASGSRVTGNTEAFF
TRBV4-2	TRBJ2-5	.	13	few	TGTGCCAGCAGCCAAGATGGAGGCGGGGCCCAGTACTTC	CASSQDGGGAQYF
TRBV5-1	TRBJ2-2	.	14	.	TGCGCCAGCAGCTTGACTATGGGACCCGGGGAGCTGTTTTTT	CASSLTMGPGELFF
TRBV19	TRBJ1-5	.	13	few	TGTGCCAGTAGAGATGGGGGAGCTCAGCCCCAGCATTTT	CASRDGGAQPQHF
TRBV12-3/TRBV12-4	TRBJ1-1	TRBD1	14	few	TGTGCCAGCAGGGCAGGACAGGGGAGCACTGAAGCTTTCTTT	CASRAGQGSTEAFF
TRBV5-5	TRBJ1-1	.	14	.	TGTGCCAGCAGCTCAACAGGGTTGGACACTGAAGCTTTCTTT	CASSSTGLDTEAFF
TRBV5-1	TRBJ2-1	.	14	.	TGCGCCAGCAGCTTGGAGGGAGGGGGCCATGAGCAGTTCTTC	CASSLEGGGHEQFF
TRBV7-2	TRBJ2-7	.	14	.	TGTGCCAGCAGCCTCACGGGTGCGAGGGGAGAGCAGTACTTC	CASSLTGARGEQYF
TRBV18	TRBJ1-5	.	12	.	TGTGCCAGCTCACCTGGGGGGCCGCCCCAGCATTTT	CASSPGGPPQHF
TRBV7-2	TRBJ2-3	TRBD2	13	few	TGTGCCAGCAGCCTCCTAGCGGGGCATACGCAGTATTTT	CASSLLAGHTQYF
TRBV5-6	TRBJ2-7	TRBD2	17	once	TGTGCCAGCAGCCCGAAGGGACTAGCGGACAGCTCCTACGAGCAGTACTTC	CASSPKGLADSSYEQYF
TRBV12-3/TRBV12-4	TRBJ2-7	TRBD2	15	.	TGTGCCAGCAGTCTCTCATTAGCGGGAGGGAACGAGCAGTACTTC	CASSLSLAGGNEQYF
TRBV20-1	TRBJ2-3	TRBD2	18	.	TGCAGTGCGTCTTCGGGGACTAGCGGGATGGGTCCGTCAGATACGCAGTATTTT	CSASSGTSGMGPSDTQYF
TRBV4-1	TRBJ1-4	.	15	.	TGCGCCAGCAGCCAGAACGACGGAACTAATGAAAAACTGTTTTTT	CASSQNDGTNEKLFF
TRBV27	TRBJ2-1	.	13	many	TGTGCCAGCAGTTTTTGGACTTCCAATGAGCAGTTCTTC	CASSFWTSNEQFF
TRBV10-2	TRBJ2-7	.	15	few	TGCGCCAGCAGTGTTTTGGGGCTTGGAGGCGACGAGCAGTACTTC	CASSVLGLGGDEQYF
TRBV12-5	TRBJ1-3	.	18	.	TGTGCTAGTGGTTTGCCAAAGACCCCCGGGAGCTCTGGAAACACCATATATTTT	CASGLPKTPGSSGNTIYF